Shown below are 21 T cell receptor beta chains from a single sample sequenced in a study of cytomegalovirus exposure and HLA in healthy donors. The PCR made use of 60 Vbeta and 13 Jbeta primers. Data came from immunoSEQ multiplex PCR; TCRdb stores just in-frame clones and leaves some out. The data contain around 150,000 clones, 88% of them singletons. The sample was PBMCs. The receptors originated from a woman in her 40s in good health and CMV-seronegative.

The chain has TRBV4-1 and TRBJ1-3; D might be TRBD1 (5 bases). V was cut by 0 bases and J by 0 bases, with 9 bases left in between. CDR3 size: 16 residues. Per the germline V gene, CDR1 is MGHRA and CDR2 is YSYEKL. The CDR3 DNA reads TGCGCCAGCAGCCAAGACCAGGGCCTCTCTGGAAACACCATATATTTT. It codes for CASSQDQGLSGNTIYF.

The chain employs TRBV10-3 and TRBJ2-5, with D tentatively TRBD2 (7 bases). The end of the DNA is better explained by TRBJ2-7, so the J call may be wrong. Germline V gene data show CDR1 as ENHRY and CDR2 as SYGVKD. The CDR3 totals 16 residues. The DNA of the CDR3 is TGTGCCATCAGTGAGTTAGGAGAAAAGGGGGGGTACGAGCAGTACTTC. Translation: CAISELGEKGGYEQYF.

The rearrangement uses TRBV6-6 and TRBJ1-6; possible D gene TRBD1, 5 bases. The germline V and J ends were trimmed by 7 bases and 13 bases, with 20 bases remaining between them. CDR3 length equals 14 residues. Germline values: CDR1 MNHNY, CDR2 SVGAGI (reference sequence). For the CDR3, the DNA is TGTGCCAGCACAAGTGACAGTCTACTCCCCCCCCTCCACTTT. Encoded protein: CASTSDSLLPPLHF.

The chain links TRBV5-1 to TRBJ2-7, with TRBD2 matching 7 bases. V shed 0 bases, J shed 5 bases, and the junction held 8 bases outside the gene matches. Germline V gene lookup returns CDR1 SGHRS and CDR2 YFSETQ. The CDR3 is made up of 15 amino acids. In DNA form, the CDR3 reads TGCGCCAGCAGCTTGGGACTAGCCCCATCCAACGAGCAGTACTTC. This translates into CASSLGLAPSNEQYF. Using reference TRBV5-1 and TRBJ2-7 for the parts outside the CDR3, the full variable domain is KAGVTQTPRYLIKTRGQQVTLSCSPISGHRSVSWYQQTPGQGLQFLFEYFSETQRNKGNFPGRFSGRQFSNSRSEMNVSTLELGDSALYLCASSLGLAPSNEQYFGPGTRLTVT.

This chain uses TRBV19 with TRBJ2-3, with a weak D call TRBD1 (5 bases). V lost 5 bases and J 0 bases, leaving 12 bases between the germline ends. Germline V gene sequence: CDR1 LNHDA, CDR2 SQIVND (reference sequence). This CDR3 spans 15 amino acids. The CDR3 protein is CASSQAGPSTDTQYF. Written as DNA, the CDR3 is TGTGCCAGTAGTCAAGCAGGGCCTAGCACAGATACGCAGTATTTT.

The V and J genes are TRBV20-1 and TRBJ2-1, with a weak D call TRBD2 (6 bases). CDR3 length equals 11 residues. V was shortened by 4 bases and J by 9 bases, with 10 bases between the two germline ends. Germline V gene data show CDR1 as DFQATT and CDR2 as SNEGSKA (reference sequence). The chain's CDR3 is CSAISGGEQFF. The CDR3 DNA follows: TGCAGTGCTATTAGCGGCGGTGAGCAGTTCTTC.

This clone appeared once. The chain uses TRBV6-5 and TRBJ1-2; 10 positions match TRBD1. With V trimmed by 2 bases and J by 4 bases, 7 bases remained unmatched. This CDR3 contains 16 residues. From germline, CDR1 is MNHEY and CDR2 SVGAGI. Here the CDR3 reads CASSYETGGNFYGYTF. DNA of the CDR3: TGTGCCAGCAGTTACGAGACAGGGGGCAACTTCTATGGCTACACCTTC.

Only a few counts were recorded for this clone. The chain has TRBV7-8 and TRBJ1-2, with D perhaps matching TRBD1 (5 bases). The CDR3 has 13 amino acids. Trimming pared 3 bases from V and 5 bases from J, leaving 10 bases between. Germline V CDR1 and CDR2: SGHVS, FQNEAQ. In DNA form, the CDR3 reads TGTGCCAGCAGCTTGGGCAGGGCGTATGGCTACACCTTC. Its translation: CASSLGRAYGYTF.

This clone has a single count. At one boundary the junction diverges from the germline segment, which might be a read error. The chain has TRBV7-9 and TRBJ2-1, with D possibly TRBD2 on 6 matching bases. The CDR3 sequence is 14 residues long. Germline V gives CDR1 SEHNR, CDR2 FQNEAQ (reference sequence). The CDR3 bases are TGTTCCAGCAGCTTCGGCGGGGATCGCGATGAGCAGTTCTTC. Encoded protein: CSSSFGGDRDEQFF.

This clone appeared once. The J gene is TRBJ2-7, the V gene TRBV5-1; TRBD2 matches at 9 bases. Germline V lookup: CDR1 SGHRS, CDR2 YFSETQ. V was pared by 2 bases and J by 1 base, with 10 bases of the junction left unmatched. The CDR3 totals 17 residues. The CDR3 sequence: CASSFTVAGGISYEQYF. For the CDR3, the DNA is TGCGCCAGCAGCTTTACCGTGGCGGGGGGGATTTCCTACGAGCAGTACTTC.

In DNA form, the CDR3 reads TGTGCCAGTAGCGGGTTTTCCTACGAGCAGTACTTC. The encoded protein is CASSGFSYEQYF. V gene TRBV6-7 combines with J gene TRBJ2-7, with 7 bases fitting TRBD2. Being an ORF, TRBV6-7 has a function that is uncertain. The CDR3 contains 12 residues. The V and J ends lost 9 bases and 1 base, in that order; junction bases with no gene match: 3.

V and J are TRBV10-1 and TRBJ1-5; no reliable D call. V was trimmed by 2 bases and J by 5 bases, leaving 7 bases between them. This CDR3 contains 13 residues. Germline CDR1 is WNHNN and CDR2 is SYGVQD (reference sequence). The chain's CDR3 is CASSENSYQPQHF. CDR3 in DNA: TGCGCCAGCAGTGAGAACTCATATCAGCCCCAGCATTTT.

Here the CDR3 DNA reads TGTGCCAGCAGCTCAACAGCGGGGGCCTACGAGCAGTACTTC. Protein product: CASSSTAGAYEQYF. The chain combines TRBV7-2 with TRBJ2-7; 8 nucleotides agree with TRBD2. CDR1 and CDR2 from the germline V gene are SGHTA and FQGNSA. The trim removed 4 bases at V and 2 bases at J, leaving 4 bases unmatched. This CDR3 has 14 residues.

The chain couples TRBV4-1 to TRBJ1-4, with D maybe TRBD1 (5 bases). V was clipped by 3 bases and J by 8 bases, with 13 bases between them. The CDR3 has 14 residues. The germline V gene encodes CDR1 MGHRA and CDR2 YSYEKL. The CDR3 coding sequence is TGCGCCAGCAGCCAGATTCAGGGTGGGGAAAAACTGTTTTTT. The encoded protein is CASSQIQGGEKLFF.

The V call is TRBV15, the J call TRBJ2-1, with TRBD2 matching 10 bases. CDR1 and CDR2 (germline): LNHNV, YYDKDF (reference sequence). The CDR3 length is 16 residues. V shed 2 bases, J shed 7 bases, and the junction held 8 bases outside the gene matches. The CDR3 region has the DNA TGTGCCACCAGCAGACCAAGACTAGCGGGCGAAAATGAGCAGTTCTTC. As protein: CATSRPRLAGENEQFF.

The chain carries TRBV23-1 and TRBJ2-7, with 8 bases identical to TRBD2. TRBV23-1 is given ORF status, its function remaining uncertain. The CDR3 totals 17 residues. J gave up 4 bases and V 2 bases, and 13 bases lay outside the gene matches. The CDR3 region has the DNA TGCGCCAGCAGTCAAATCTCGGGACTAGTCCCTCAGTACGAGCAGTACTTC. Translated, it gives CASSQISGLVPQYEQYF.

The CDR3 loop reads CASSFPGEAADTQYF. The CDR3 bases are TGTGCCAGCAGCTTCCCCGGAGAGGCCGCAGATACGCAGTATTTT. The chain employs TRBV5-8 and TRBJ2-3, with unresolved D. V gave up 2 bases and J gave up 4 bases, with 14 bases separating them. The V gene's germline CDR1 is SGHTS and CDR2 YDEGEE. CDR3 length: 15 amino acids.

The genes are TRBV4-1 and TRBJ1-1; no definite D call. Germline CDR1 MGHRA, CDR2 YSYEKL. The CDR3 is 14 amino acids. V lost 3 bases and J lost 1, with 9 bases in between. The CDR3 nucleotides read TGCGCCAGCAGCCAGCCTACTCAGAACACTGAAGCTTTCTTT. Protein product: CASSQPTQNTEAFF.

The chain uses TRBV10-1 and TRBJ1-3, with D unresolved. The CDR3 spans 15 residues. From germline, CDR1 is WNHNN and CDR2 SYGVQD (reference sequence). Trimming left V 5 bases short and J 5 bases short, with 16 bases between. CDR3 coding DNA: TGCGCCAGCAGTCCTGAATCCGGGAGCAGAAACACCATATATTTT. It translates to CASSPESGSRNTIYF.

This clone was seen a single time. For the CDR3, the DNA is TGTGCCAGCTCACCCTGGACAGGTACTCCTGGGGGCTATGGCTACACCTTC. This codes for CASSPWTGTPGGYGYTF. V and J are TRBV18 and TRBJ1-2; 7 bases map to TRBD1. Trimming at V came to 3 bases and at J to 4 bases, leaving 14 bases not matched to a gene. The CDR3 consists of 17 residues. Germline V CDR1 and CDR2: KGHSH, LQKENI.

The rearrangement links TRBV11-2 to TRBJ1-1, with D uncertain. V was shortened by 4 bases and J by 4 bases, with 7 bases between the two germline ends. Germline V gene data show CDR1 as SGHAT and CDR2 as FQNNGV. The CDR3 loop spans 12 amino acids. This CDR3 is CASSSFSTEAFF. The CDR3 bases are TGTGCCAGCAGCTCCTTTTCCACTGAAGCTTTCTTT.